Sequencing of this T cell receptor beta chain was carried out in a study of technical replicates of blood from a few donors. Profiling relied on immunoSEQ multiplex PCR, and the TCRdb table lists in-frame clones only, not all of them. This table holds tens of thousands of clones, roughly nine tenths found once. The CDR3 contains 19 residues. CDR1 is LGHNT and CDR2 is FRNRAP in the germline V gene. Unmatched junction bases numbered 14, after V lost 3 bases and J lost 1 base. The chain recombines TRBV12-5 with TRBJ2-4; 8 bases match TRBD2. The sequenced sample was PBMCs. The receptor was derived from a human donor in good health. Some clones in this sample may be carry-over from other donors' samples. In DNA form, the CDR3 reads TGTGCTAGTGGTTTAAGGAGCGGGAGCTCCTCGGAGGCCAAAAACATTCAGTACTTC. The encoded protein is CASGLRSGSSSEAKNIQYF.